Listed here are 7 T cell receptor beta chains from one sample, sequenced in a study of shared clonotypes between healthy human individuals. Clones were read by immunoSEQ multiplex PCR, and TCRdb kept only the in-frame ones, dropping some. The table lists approximately 320,000 clones, approximately 79% of them singletons, with approximately 10% in the top ten. Source material: memory CD4+ T cells sorted from blood. The subset: CD45RA-negative fraction. The receptors shown here come from a man aged 25 to 40 in good health.

This chain links TRBV29-1 with TRBJ2-3; D may be TRBD2 (6 bases). Germline loops: CDR1 SQVTM, CDR2 ANQGSEA. The CDR3 has 14 amino acids. V lost 1 base and J lost 6, with 14 bases in between. Here the CDR3 reads CSVEAGLPSDTQYF. The DNA for the CDR3 is TGCAGCGTTGAAGCGGGACTCCCCTCGGATACGCAGTATTTT.

V gene TRBV2 combines with J gene TRBJ1-5; no definite D call. The germline V and J ends were trimmed by 3 bases and 11 bases, with 11 bases remaining between them. In germline, CDR1 is SNHLY, CDR2 FYNNEI. There are 12 residues in the CDR3. CDR3 region: CASSEERAAQHF. DNA for the CDR3: TGTGCCAGCAGTGAGGAACGGGCGGCCCAGCATTTT.

This sequence joins TRBV5-8 and TRBJ2-7, with D hard to call. The germline V and J ends were trimmed by 0 bases and 0 bases, with 13 bases remaining between them. Germline CDR1 reads SGHTS; CDR2 reads YDEGEE. The CDR3 has 16 amino acids. CDR3 loop: CASSLAYGSSSYEQYF. In DNA, the CDR3 is TGTGCCAGCAGCTTGGCCTATGGGTCCAGCTCCTACGAGCAGTACTTC.

In its sample, this clone was seen a few times. CDR3: CAISDLMGLAGGPVNNEQFF. The DNA for the CDR3 is TGTGCCATCAGTGATTTGATGGGACTAGCGGGAGGCCCGGTCAACAATGAGCAGTTCTTC. The V gene is TRBV10-3, the J gene TRBJ2-1; 15 bases agree with TRBD2. V shed 3 bases, J shed 5 bases, and the junction held 14 bases outside the gene matches. Germline CDR1 ENHRY, CDR2 SYGVKD. This CDR3 comprises 20 residues.

This chain uses TRBV28 with TRBJ2-1, with D possibly matching TRBD2 (6 bases). The V gene lost 7 bases and the J gene lost 3 bases, with 16 bases spanning the gap. CDR1 is MDHEN and CDR2 is SYDVKM in the germline V gene. The CDR3 totals 15 residues. The CDR3 is CASTGTGGNYNEQFF. The CDR3 DNA is TGTGCCAGCACGGGGACTGGTGGGAACTACAATGAGCAGTTCTTC.

The rearrangement links TRBV2 to TRBJ1-1; 8 bases map to TRBD1. Per germline, CDR1 SNHLY and CDR2 FYNNEI. The V segment lost 7 bases and the J segment 5 bases; nucleotides outside the gene matches: 9. CDR3 length: 14 residues. In DNA, the CDR3 is TGTGCCAGCATGGGGACAGGCAGAGGTACTGAAGCTTTCTTT. It is translated as CASMGTGRGTEAFF.

The sample holds many counts of this clone. V usage is TRBV2 and J usage is TRBJ1-3; D gene unclear. The germline V and J ends were trimmed by 8 bases and 9 bases, with 23 bases remaining between them. The CDR3 consists of 15 residues. Germline V lookup: CDR1 SNHLY, CDR2 FYNNEI. The CDR3 DNA is TGTGCCAGCTCGCCGGGCCTTCCCCCCTTTGGCACCATATATTTT. Translating gives CASSPGLPPFGTIYF. Full variable domain (outside the CDR3, taken from reference TRBV2 and TRBJ1-3): EPEVTQTPSHQVTQMGQEVILRCVPISNHLYFYWYRQILGQKVEFLVSFYNNEISEKSEIFDDQFSVERPDGSNFTLKIRSTKLEDSAMYFCASSPGLPPFGTIYFGEGSWLTVV.